This T cell receptor (beta chain) originates from a study of T cell repertoires in cytomegalovirus infection. On the study more broadly: Recently described HLA-C-restricted plus well-studied HLA-B-restricted CMV epitopes were used.

V trimming: 10 bases; J trimming: 9 bases; junction bases outside the gene matches: 16. Germline V gives CDR1 SGHVS, CDR2 FQNEAQ. This CDR3 is built from 15 residues. This clonotype was counted between two and nine times. Its antigen remains unknown. Regarding the study as a whole: Dominant in the ex vivo response were TCR beta clonotypes restricted by HLA-C and specific for CMV. Cumulative public TCR beta family frequency identified carriers of CMV plus the relevant HLA.

TCRdb redid the calling of the reads with MiXCR, one entry per CDR3 protein. The data hold approximately 910,000 distinct CDR3 sequences, with around 29% observed a single time. The specimen was cultured CD8+ T cells from PBMCs, collected from culture after CMV antigen stimulation. The rearrangement links TRBV7-8 to TRBJ2-1; 9 positions match TRBD1. This TCR derives from a human donor in good health (CMV status not recorded). Some clones in this sample may be carry-over from other donors' samples. The CDR3 spells CANPPPGQGVSEQFF. The CDR3 nucleotides are TGTGCCAACCCCCCCCCGGGACAGGGCGTCAGTGAGCAGTTCTTC.